The next 14 T cell receptor beta chains were all read from a single sample in a study of blood T cell repertoires in COVID-19. The table came from immunoSEQ multiplex PCR; TCRdb's copy has only in-frame clones and leaves some out. The sample yields under 150,000 clones, less than 90% seen once. The sample was PBMCs or T cells enriched from blood (not recorded which). All receptors derive from a woman aged 50 to 60 who had been exposed to COVID-19.

This clone was seen a few times. J is TRBJ2-7 and V is TRBV5-4; 10 bases agree with TRBD2. Germline CDR1 SGHNT, CDR2 YYREEE (reference sequence). The CDR3 sequence is 15 residues long. Trimming removed 2 bases from V and 2 bases from J; junction bases left unmatched: 4. CDR3 amino acids: CASSFGLADTYEQYF. The CDR3 DNA follows: TGTGCCAGCAGCTTCGGACTAGCGGACACCTACGAGCAGTACTTC. The entire variable domain, with the rest obtained from reference TRBV5-4 and TRBJ2-7, is as follows: ETGVTQSPTHLIKTRGQQVTLRCSSQSGHNTVSWYQQALGQGPQFIFQYYREEENGRGNFPPRFSGLQFPNYSSELNVNALELDDSALYLCASSFGLADTYEQYFGPGTRLTVT.

The chain carries TRBV10-3 and TRBJ1-6, with a tentative D call TRBD1 (6 bases). The germline CDR1 and CDR2 sequences are ENHRY and SYGVKD. Trimming took off 2 bases at V and 14 bases at J, with 22 bases between the two ends. The CDR3 extends over 16 amino acids. The CDR3 DNA follows: TGTGCCATCAGTGAGAGTCCCCCCGGGACACCGAGGGCCCTCCACTTT. Amino acids: CAISESPPGTPRALHF.

J is TRBJ1-2 and V is TRBV4-3, with 7 bases aligning to TRBD1. The J segment lost 5 bases and the V segment lost 3 bases, leaving 9 bases of the junction unmatched. Looked up from germline, CDR1 is LGHNA and CDR2 is YSLEER. The CDR3 has 15 residues. This chain's CDR3 is CASSHGRQGDYGYTF. The CDR3 nucleotides are TGCGCCAGCAGCCACGGGAGACAGGGTGATTATGGCTACACCTTC.

This sequence joins TRBV24-1 and TRBJ1-5; 7 bases are a match to TRBD1. V lost 4 bases, J lost 0 bases, and 2 bases stayed unmatched. The germline CDR1 and CDR2 sequences are KGHDR and SFDVKD. CDR3 size: 15 residues. CDR3 loop: CATSDGQDSNQPQHF. The CDR3 DNA reads as TGTGCCACCAGTGACGGACAGGATAGCAATCAGCCCCAGCATTTT.

The rearrangement links TRBV7-6 to TRBJ2-3; a possible D gene is TRBD2 (7 bases). CDR3 length equals 14 residues. Between the trimmed V and J ends, which lost 5 bases and 6 bases, there was a span of 15 bases. Per germline, CDR1 SGHVS and CDR2 FNYEAQ. CDR3 sequence: CASSRGEGGDTQYF. The CDR3 bases are TGTGCCAGCAGCCGCGGGGAGGGGGGGGATACGCAGTATTTT.

This chain joins TRBV3-1 (or the pseudogene TRBV3-2) and TRBJ2-5; no firm D call. The germline CDR1 and CDR2 sequences are LGHDT and YNNKEL (reference sequence). The CDR3 totals 15 residues. V lost 0 bases and J 5 bases, leaving 13 bases between the germline ends. The CDR3 sequence: CASSQEGPRKETQYF. DNA of the CDR3: TGTGCCAGCAGCCAAGAGGGCCCGAGAAAGGAGACCCAGTACTTC.

The chain carries TRBV19 and TRBJ2-2, with a weak D call TRBD1 (6 bases). This CDR3 is 14 amino acids long. Looked up from germline, CDR1 is LNHDA and CDR2 is SQIVND (reference sequence). Trimming pared 7 bases from V and 4 bases from J, leaving 13 bases between. In DNA form, the CDR3 reads TGTGCCAGTAAGGAACAGGGTCCCACCGGGGAGCTGTTTTTT. It encodes CASKEQGPTGELFF.

The chain couples TRBV7-8 to TRBJ2-7; 7 nucleotides align to TRBD1. The length of the CDR3 is 15 residues. V lost 5 bases to trimming and J lost 2 bases; unmatched junction nucleotides: 9. Germline-derived CDR1 and CDR2 are SGHVS and FQNEAQ. As DNA, the CDR3 is TGTGCCAGCAGCCAACACAGGGGCGACCCCTACGAGCAGTACTTC. It codes for CASSQHRGDPYEQYF.

This sequence joins TRBV6-5 and TRBJ2-1; tentatively, D is TRBD1 (6 bases). The germline CDR1 and CDR2 sequences are MNHEY and SVGAGI. The CDR3 contains 13 residues. Deletions cut 2 bases from V and 10 bases from J, with 12 bases between. CDR3 residues: CASSYPDRSEQFF. As DNA, the CDR3 is TGTGCCAGCAGTTACCCCGACAGGTCCGAGCAGTTCTTC.

The chain links TRBV7-2 to TRBJ1-5; 7 positions match TRBD1. The CDR3 covers 14 residues. Germline lookup yields CDR1 SGHTA and CDR2 FQGNSA. Trimming cost V 3 bases and J 4 bases; bases outside gene matches: 3. The CDR3 sequence: CASSFGQENQPQHF. CDR3 nucleotides: TGTGCCAGCAGCTTCGGACAGGAGAATCAGCCCCAGCATTTT.

In nucleotides, the CDR3 is TGTGCCAGCAGTTACCGCCGGGACAGAGAATCCTACGAGCAGTACTTC. Translation: CASSYRRDRESYEQYF. This rearrangement joins TRBV6-2 or TRBV6-3 to TRBJ2-7, with 7 nucleotides matching TRBD1. Germline trimming cut 2 bases from V and 1 base from J; bases unmatched to any gene: 8. The CDR3 is 16 amino acids. The germline V gene has CDR1 MNHEY and CDR2 SVGEGT.

This clone showed up just once. The J gene is TRBJ2-5, the V gene TRBV9; D may be TRBD2 (5 bases). The CDR3 length is 15 residues. CDR1 SGDLS and CDR2 YYNGEE come from the germline V gene. Trimming removed 0 bases from V and 5 bases from J, with 14 bases in between. CDR3 in amino acids: CASSVAGSGLETQYF. The CDR3 DNA follows: TGTGCCAGCAGCGTAGCGGGGTCGGGTCTGGAGACCCAGTACTTC. Complete variable domain (other parts from reference TRBV9 and TRBJ2-5): DSGVTQTPKHLITATGQRVTLRCSPRSGDLSVYWYQQSLDQGLQFLIQYYNGEERAKGNILERFSAQQFPDLHSELNLSSLELGDSALYFCASSVAGSGLETQYFGPGTRLLVL.

This chain joins TRBV30 and TRBJ2-7, with 9 nucleotides matching TRBD2. This CDR3 comprises 15 residues. V trimming: 2 bases; J trimming: 1 base; junction bases outside the gene matches: 6. Germline loops: CDR1 GTSNPN, CDR2 SVGIG (reference sequence). CDR3 in amino acids: CAWSPGLASSYEQYF. The CDR3 coding sequence is TGTGCCTGGAGTCCAGGACTAGCGAGTTCCTACGAGCAGTACTTC.

This rearrangement joins TRBV9 to TRBJ1-2; the match to TRBD1 covers 7 bases. V dropped 2 bases and J dropped 7; count of bases not matched to a gene: 8. The CDR3 covers 14 residues. Germline CDR1 SGDLS, CDR2 YYNGEE. The CDR3 nucleotides are TGTGCCAGCAGCGTTGGGAAGGGGGCTCTTGGCTACACCTTC. Its protein product is CASSVGKGALGYTF.